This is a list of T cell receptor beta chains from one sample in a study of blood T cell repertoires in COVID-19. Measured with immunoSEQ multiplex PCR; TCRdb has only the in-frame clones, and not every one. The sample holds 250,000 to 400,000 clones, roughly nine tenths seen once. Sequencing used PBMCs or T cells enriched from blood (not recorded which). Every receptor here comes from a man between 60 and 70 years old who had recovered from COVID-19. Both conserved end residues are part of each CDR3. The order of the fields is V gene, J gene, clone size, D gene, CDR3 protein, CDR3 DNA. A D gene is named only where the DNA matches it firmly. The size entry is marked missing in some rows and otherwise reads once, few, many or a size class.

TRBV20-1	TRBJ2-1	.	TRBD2	CSASTSGDVLINEQFF	TGCAGTGCTAGTACTAGCGGGGATGTACTAATTAATGAGCAGTTCTTC
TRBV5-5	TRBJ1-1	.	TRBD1	CASTAGGLRAFF	TGTGCCAGCACCGCAGGGGGGCTGAGAGCTTTCTTT
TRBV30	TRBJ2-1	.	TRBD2	CAWRGASGRAREQFF	TGTGCCTGGAGAGGGGCCAGCGGGAGGGCCCGGGAGCAGTTCTTC
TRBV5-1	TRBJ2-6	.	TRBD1	CASSRDSAVSGANVLTF	TGCGCCAGCAGCAGGGACAGCGCTGTCTCTGGGGCCAACGTCCTGACTTTC
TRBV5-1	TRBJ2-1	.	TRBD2	CASSSMTSGGYNEQFF	TGCGCCAGCAGCTCCATGACTAGCGGGGGTTACAATGAGCAGTTCTTC
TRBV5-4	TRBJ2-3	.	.	CASSLQGGATDTQYF	TGTGCCAGCAGCTTGCAGGGTGGGGCCACAGATACGCAGTATTTT
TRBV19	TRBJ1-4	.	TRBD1	CASTQRTGGREKLFF	TGTGCCAGTACCCAACGGACAGGGGGACGGGAAAAACTGTTTTTT
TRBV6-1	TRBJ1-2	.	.	CASSESAGPGYTF	TGTGCCAGCAGTGAATCGGCAGGCCCCGGCTACACCTTC
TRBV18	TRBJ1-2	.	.	CASSPNSYGYTF	TGTGCCAGCTCACCGAACAGCTATGGCTACACCTTC
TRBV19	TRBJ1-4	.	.	CASSIGTVNEKLFF	TGTGCCAGTAGTATAGGCACGGTTAATGAAAAACTGTTTTTT
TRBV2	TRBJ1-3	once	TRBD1	CASSEGFNRGTGRWSSGNTIYF	TGTGCCAGCAGTGAAGGGTTCAACCGCGGGACAGGGCGTTGGAGCTCTGGAAACACCATATATTTT
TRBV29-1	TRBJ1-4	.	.	CSGREGEKLFF	TGCAGCGGACGCGAGGGTGAAAAACTGTTTTTT
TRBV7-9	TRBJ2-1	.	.	CASSSGGFKYNEQFF	TGTGCCAGCAGCTCCGGGGGATTCAAATACAATGAGCAGTTCTTC
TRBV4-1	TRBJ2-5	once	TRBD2	CASSLNRALAGGEETQYF	TGCGCCAGCAGCCTTAACAGGGCCCTAGCGGGGGGGGAAGAGACCCAGTACTTC
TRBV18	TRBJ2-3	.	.	CASSNGIADTQYF	TGTGCCAGCTCAAACGGGATTGCAGATACGCAGTATTTT
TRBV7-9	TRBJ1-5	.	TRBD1	CASSPGTGPNQPQHF	TGTGCCAGCAGCCCAGGGACAGGGCCAAATCAGCCCCAGCATTTT
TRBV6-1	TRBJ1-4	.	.	CASSPPQGSEKLFF	TGTGCCAGCAGTCCCCCCCAGGGTTCTGAAAAACTGTTTTTT